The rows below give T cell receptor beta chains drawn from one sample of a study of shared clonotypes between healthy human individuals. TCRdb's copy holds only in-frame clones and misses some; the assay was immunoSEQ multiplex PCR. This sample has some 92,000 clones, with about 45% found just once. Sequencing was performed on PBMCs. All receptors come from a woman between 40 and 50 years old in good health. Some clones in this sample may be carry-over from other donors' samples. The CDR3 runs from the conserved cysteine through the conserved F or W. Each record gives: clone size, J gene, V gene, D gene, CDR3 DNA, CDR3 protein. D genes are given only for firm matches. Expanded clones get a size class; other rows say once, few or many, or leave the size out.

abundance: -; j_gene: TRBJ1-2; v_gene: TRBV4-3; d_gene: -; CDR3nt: TGCGCCAGCAGCCAAGATGCAAAGACCATTAACTATGGCTACACCTTC; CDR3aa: CASSQDAKTINYGYTF
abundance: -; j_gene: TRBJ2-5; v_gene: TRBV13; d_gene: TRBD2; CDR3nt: TGTGCCAGCAGCTTACGAGCGGGAGGGCGCGAGACCCAGTACTTC; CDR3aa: CASSLRAGGRETQYF
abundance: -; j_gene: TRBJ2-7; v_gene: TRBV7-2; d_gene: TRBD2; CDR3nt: TGTGCCAGCAGCAGAAGAGGGACTAGCGGATACGAGCAGTACTTC; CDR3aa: CASSRRGTSGYEQYF
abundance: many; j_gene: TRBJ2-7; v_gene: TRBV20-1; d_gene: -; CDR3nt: TGCAGTGCTTTCCAGGTCCCCAGCCAGTACTTC; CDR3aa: CSAFQVPSQYF
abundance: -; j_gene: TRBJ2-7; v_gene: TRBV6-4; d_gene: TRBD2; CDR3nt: TGTGCCAGCAGTGTCCTAGCGGGAGGTGCCTACGAGCAGTACTTC; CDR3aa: CASSVLAGGAYEQYF
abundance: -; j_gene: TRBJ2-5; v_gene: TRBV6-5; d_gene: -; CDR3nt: TGTGCCAGCAGTTACTTAGTACAGGGAAACCCCCGGTACTTC; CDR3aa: CASSYLVQGNPRYF
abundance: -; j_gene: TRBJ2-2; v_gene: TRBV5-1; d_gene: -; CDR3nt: TGCGCCAGCAGCCTCCGGGACACTACCGGGGAGCTGTTTTTT; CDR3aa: CASSLRDTTGELFF
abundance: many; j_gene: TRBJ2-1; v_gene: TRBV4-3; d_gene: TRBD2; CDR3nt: TGCGCCAGCAGCCAAGATGGCGGGAGGTACAATGAGCAGTTCTTC; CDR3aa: CASSQDGGRYNEQFF
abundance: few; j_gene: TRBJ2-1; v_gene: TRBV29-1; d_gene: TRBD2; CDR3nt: TGCAGCGTCGGGACGTGGGCTAGCGGGGGAAATGAGCAGTTCTTC; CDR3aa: CSVGTWASGGNEQFF
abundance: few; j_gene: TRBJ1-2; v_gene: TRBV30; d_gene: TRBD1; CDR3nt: TGTGCCTGGAGTGTACTAGAGGGGGCGGGCGGCTACACCTTC; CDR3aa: CAWSVLEGAGGYTF
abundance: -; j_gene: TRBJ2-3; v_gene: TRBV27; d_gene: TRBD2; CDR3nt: TGTGCCAGCAGTTACGGAGCGGGGACCACAGATACGCAGTATTTT; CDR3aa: CASSYGAGTTDTQYF
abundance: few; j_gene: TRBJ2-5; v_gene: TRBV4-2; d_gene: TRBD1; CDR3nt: TGTGCCAGCAGCCAGGGACAGATCCAAGAGACCCAGTACTTC; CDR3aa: CASSQGQIQETQYF
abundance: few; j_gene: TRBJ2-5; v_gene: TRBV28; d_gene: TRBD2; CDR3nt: TGTGCCACCCGAGGAGCGGGAGGGCAAGAGACCCAGTACTTC; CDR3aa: CATRGAGGQETQYF
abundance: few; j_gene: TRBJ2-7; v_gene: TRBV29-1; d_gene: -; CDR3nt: TGCAGCGTTACTCCTGGAGAACCCTACGAGCAGTACTTC; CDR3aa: CSVTPGEPYEQYF
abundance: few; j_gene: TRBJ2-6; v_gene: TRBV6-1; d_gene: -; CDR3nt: TGTGCCAGCAGTGGTGCCGGGGTCACTGGGGCCAACGTCCTGACTTTC; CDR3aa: CASSGAGVTGANVLTF
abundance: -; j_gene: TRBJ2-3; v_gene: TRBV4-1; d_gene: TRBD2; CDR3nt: TGCGCCAGCAGCCAAGGGACTAGACGCACAGATACGCAGTATTTT; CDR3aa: CASSQGTRRTDTQYF
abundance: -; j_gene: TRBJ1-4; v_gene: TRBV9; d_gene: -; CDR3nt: TGTGCCAGCAGCGTCGCTCAGGGGTTTGGGGGTGAAAAACTGTTTTTT; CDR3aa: CASSVAQGFGGEKLFF
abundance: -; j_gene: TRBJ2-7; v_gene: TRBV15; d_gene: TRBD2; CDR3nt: TGTGCCACCAGCAGACCGGGACTACTTACCTACGAGCAGTACTTC; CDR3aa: CATSRPGLLTYEQYF
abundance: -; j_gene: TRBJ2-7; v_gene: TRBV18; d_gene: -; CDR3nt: TGTGCCAGCTCACCAACAGGAGGGGGGCGGGTCAACGAGCAGTACTTC; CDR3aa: CASSPTGGGRVNEQYF
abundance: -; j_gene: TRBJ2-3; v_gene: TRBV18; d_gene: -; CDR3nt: TGTGCCAGCTCACCAGATGGGGCAGATACGCAGTATTTT; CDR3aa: CASSPDGADTQYF
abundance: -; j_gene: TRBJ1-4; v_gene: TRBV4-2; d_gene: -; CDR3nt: TGTGCCAGCAGCCGACGGCGAAATGAAAAACTGTTTTTT; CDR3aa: CASSRRRNEKLFF
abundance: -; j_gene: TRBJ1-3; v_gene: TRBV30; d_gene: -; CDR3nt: TGTGCCTGGACCCCCGGCTCTGGAAACACCATATATTTT; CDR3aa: CAWTPGSGNTIYF
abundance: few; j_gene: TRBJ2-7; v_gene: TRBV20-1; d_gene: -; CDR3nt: TGCAGTGCTCCGAGCTCCTACGAGCAGTACTTC; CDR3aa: CSAPSSYEQYF
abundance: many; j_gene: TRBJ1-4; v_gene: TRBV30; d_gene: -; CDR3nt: TGTGCCTGGGGGGATATAGAACTGTTTTTT; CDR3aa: CAWGDIELFF
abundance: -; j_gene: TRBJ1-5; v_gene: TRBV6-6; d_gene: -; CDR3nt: TGTGCCAGCCGGAGATCCTTTAGCAATCAGCCCCAGCATTTT; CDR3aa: CASRRSFSNQPQHF
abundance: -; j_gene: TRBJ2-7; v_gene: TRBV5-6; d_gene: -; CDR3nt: TGTGCCAGCAGCGACACTCAGGGACCCTACGAGCAGTACTTC; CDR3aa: CASSDTQGPYEQYF
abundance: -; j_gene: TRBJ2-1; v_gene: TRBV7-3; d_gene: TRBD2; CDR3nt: TGTGCCAGCAGCCCTCAAGCGGGAGCCCCCTACAATGAGCAGTTCTTC; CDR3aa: CASSPQAGAPYNEQFF
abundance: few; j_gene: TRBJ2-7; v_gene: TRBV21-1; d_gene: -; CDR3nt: TGTGCCAGCAGCAAAAGGGAAGAGTACGAGCAGTACTTC; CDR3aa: CASSKREEYEQYF
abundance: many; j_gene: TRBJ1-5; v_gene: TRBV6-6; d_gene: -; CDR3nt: TGTGCCAGCAGTTCGGAGCAGCCCCAGCATTTT; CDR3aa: CASSSEQPQHF
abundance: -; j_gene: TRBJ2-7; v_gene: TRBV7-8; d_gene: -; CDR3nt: TGTGCCAGCAGCTTAGAATCAGGAGAGGCCTACGAGCAGTACTTC; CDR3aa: CASSLESGEAYEQYF
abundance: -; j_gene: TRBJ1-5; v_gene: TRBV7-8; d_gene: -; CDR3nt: TGTGCCAGCAGCTTAACCCCAGGACGGAGGAGCAATCAGCCCCAGCATTTT; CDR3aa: CASSLTPGRRSNQPQHF
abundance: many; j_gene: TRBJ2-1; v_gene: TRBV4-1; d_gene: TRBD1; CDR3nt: TGCGCCAGCAGCCTACCGACTCGACAGGGACGTAGCTCCTACAATGAGCAGTTCTTC; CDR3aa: CASSLPTRQGRSSYNEQFF
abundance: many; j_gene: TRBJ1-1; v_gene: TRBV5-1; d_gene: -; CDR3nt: TGCGCCAGCAGCTTGGGCGGAATGAACACTGAAGCTTTCTTT; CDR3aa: CASSLGGMNTEAFF
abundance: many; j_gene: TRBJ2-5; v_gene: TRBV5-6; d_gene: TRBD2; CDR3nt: TGTGCCAGCAGCTCAAGACTAGCGGGACTGGCGGAGACCCAGTACTTC; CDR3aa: CASSSRLAGLAETQYF
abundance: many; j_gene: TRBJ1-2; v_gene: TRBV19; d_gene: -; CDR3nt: TGTGCCAGTAGTCGATTGTATGGCTACACCTTC; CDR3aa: CASSRLYGYTF
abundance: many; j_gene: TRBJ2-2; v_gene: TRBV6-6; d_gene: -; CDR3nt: TGTGCCAGCCATGCTTCGAACACCGGGGAGCTGTTTTTT; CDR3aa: CASHASNTGELFF
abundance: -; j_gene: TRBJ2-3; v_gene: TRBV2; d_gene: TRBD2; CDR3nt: TGTGCCAGCAGGGGGCGGGCGGGAGTAATTAAAGATACGCAGTATTTT; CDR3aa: CASRGRAGVIKDTQYF
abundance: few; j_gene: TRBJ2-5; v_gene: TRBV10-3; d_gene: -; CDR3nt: TGTGCCATCAGTGCCCAATTCAGGGACACTGGACAAGAGACCCAGTACTTC; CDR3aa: CAISAQFRDTGQETQYF
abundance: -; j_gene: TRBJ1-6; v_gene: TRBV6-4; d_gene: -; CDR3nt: TGTGCCAGCAGTCGACAGCGGGGGTCACCCCTCCACTTT; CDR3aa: CASSRQRGSPLHF
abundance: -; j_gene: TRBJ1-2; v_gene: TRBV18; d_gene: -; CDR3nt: TGCGCCAGCTCACCAAGCGTAGGAAACCGGGGCCATGGCTACACCTTC; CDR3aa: CASSPSVGNRGHGYTF
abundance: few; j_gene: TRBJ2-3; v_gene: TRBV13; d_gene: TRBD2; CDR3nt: TGTGCCAGCAGCTTTAGGAGACTAGCGGGAACAGATACGCAGTATTTT; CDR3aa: CASSFRRLAGTDTQYF
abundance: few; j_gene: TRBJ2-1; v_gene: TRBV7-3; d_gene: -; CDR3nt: TGTGCCAGCAGCGTACAGCCCTCGTCCAATGAGCAGTTCTTC; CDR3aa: CASSVQPSSNEQFF
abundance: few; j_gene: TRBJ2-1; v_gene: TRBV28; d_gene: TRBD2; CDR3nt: TGTGCCAGCAGTTTGCCTAGCGGGAGGGCCTTAGATGAGCAGTTCTTC; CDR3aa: CASSLPSGRALDEQFF
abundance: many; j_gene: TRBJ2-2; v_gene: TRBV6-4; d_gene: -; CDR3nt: TGTGCCAGCAGTACGACAGGAGATAACACCGGGGAGCTGTTTTTT; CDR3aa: CASSTTGDNTGELFF
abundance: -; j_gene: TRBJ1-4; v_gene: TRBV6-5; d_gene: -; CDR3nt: TGTGCCAGCAGTTCCCGGGAGGCCCCCGGAAAACTGTTTTTT; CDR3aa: CASSSREAPGKLFF
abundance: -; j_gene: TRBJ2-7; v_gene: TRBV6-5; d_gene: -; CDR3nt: TGTGCCAGCAGTTACTCCTCCGGGAGTACCCACGAGCAGTACTTC; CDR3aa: CASSYSSGSTHEQYF
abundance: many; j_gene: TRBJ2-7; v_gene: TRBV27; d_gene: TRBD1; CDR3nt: TGTGCCAGCAGGCTCGGGACAGGGAGCTCCTACGAGCAGTACTTC; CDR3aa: CASRLGTGSSYEQYF
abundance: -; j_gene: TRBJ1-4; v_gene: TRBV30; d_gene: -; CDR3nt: TGTGCCTGGAGTTTAGGGGTGGGTGAAAAACTGTTTTTT; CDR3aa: CAWSLGVGEKLFF
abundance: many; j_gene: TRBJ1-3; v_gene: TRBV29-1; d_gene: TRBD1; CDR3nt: TGCAGCGTTGAGACAGGGCTAGGAAACACCATATATTTT; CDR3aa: CSVETGLGNTIYF
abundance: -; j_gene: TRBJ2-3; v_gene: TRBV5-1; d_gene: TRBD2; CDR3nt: TGCGCCAGCAGCTCCGGGACTAGCGGGAGCACAGATACGCAGTATTTT; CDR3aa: CASSSGTSGSTDTQYF
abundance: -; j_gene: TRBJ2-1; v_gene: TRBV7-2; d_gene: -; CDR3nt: TGTGCCAGCAGCTTAGATGGACATGGGGGACCAGGATATGGCGAGCAGTTCTTC; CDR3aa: CASSLDGHGGPGYGEQFF
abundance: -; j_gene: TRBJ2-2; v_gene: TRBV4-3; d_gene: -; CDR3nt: TGCGCCAGCAGCCCTGGAGAGAGTCACACCGGGGAGCTGTTTTTT; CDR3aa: CASSPGESHTGELFF
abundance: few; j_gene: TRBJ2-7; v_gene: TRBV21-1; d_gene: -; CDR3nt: TGTGCCAGCAGCAAAGCGCGGGGATTTGGATACGAGCAGTACTTC; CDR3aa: CASSKARGFGYEQYF
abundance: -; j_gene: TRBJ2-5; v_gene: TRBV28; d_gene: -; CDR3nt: TGTGCCAGCACCGCTTCAATCAGGGAGACCCAGTACTTC; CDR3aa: CASTASIRETQYF